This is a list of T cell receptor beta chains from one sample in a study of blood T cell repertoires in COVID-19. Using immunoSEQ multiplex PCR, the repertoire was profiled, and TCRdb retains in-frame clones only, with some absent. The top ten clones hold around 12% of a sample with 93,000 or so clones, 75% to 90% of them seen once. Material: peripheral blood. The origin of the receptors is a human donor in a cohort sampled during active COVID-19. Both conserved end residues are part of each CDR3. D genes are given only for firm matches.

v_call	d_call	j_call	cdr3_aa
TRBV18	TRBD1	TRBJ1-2	CASSPTGTGSYGYTF
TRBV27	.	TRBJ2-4	CASSPMTGDPLAKNIQYF
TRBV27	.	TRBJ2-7	CASSHKTPRGPTYEQYF
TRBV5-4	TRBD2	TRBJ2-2	CASSLVSGGAVGELFF
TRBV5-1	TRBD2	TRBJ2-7	CASSSSSGGLSYEQYF
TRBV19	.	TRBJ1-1	CASSIDRVGTEAFF
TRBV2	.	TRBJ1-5	CASSEWGGNQPQHF
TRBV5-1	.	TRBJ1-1	CASSLAAGANTEAFF
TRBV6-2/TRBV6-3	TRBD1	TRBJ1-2	CASSSGTVGYTF
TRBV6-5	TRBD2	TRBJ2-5	CASTLAGGPQYF
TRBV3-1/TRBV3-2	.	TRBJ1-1	CASSPARENTEAFF
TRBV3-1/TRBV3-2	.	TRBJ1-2	CASSRQNYGYTF
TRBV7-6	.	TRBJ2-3	CASSFGTSTDTQYF
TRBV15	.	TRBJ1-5	CATSRDMGRSNQPQHF
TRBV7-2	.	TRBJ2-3	CASSFDGRLTDTQYF
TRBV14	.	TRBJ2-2	CARKGFSNTGELFF
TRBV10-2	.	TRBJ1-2	CASRLTGNYGYTF
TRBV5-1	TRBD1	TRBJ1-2	CASSPGQGSDGYTF
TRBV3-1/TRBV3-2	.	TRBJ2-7	CASSQDRGYYEQYF
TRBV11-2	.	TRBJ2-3	CAGAAGALADTQYF